This T cell receptor (beta chain) is drawn from a study of blood T cells in healthy people across ages (dated by TCRdb to 2013 to 2016). For the wider study: In model experiments, template switching captured roughly one uniquely barcoded TCR beta cDNA molecule for every two T cells. To track age-related changes in TCR beta repertoire diversity, the study relied on deep sequencing normalized with unique cDNA molecular identifiers. The donors were split into four age groups: young (average 16 years), middle-aged (more than 35), aged (approximately 60) and long-lived (more than 80). The study analyzed two additional independent replicas of 1 million unique cDNA reads from the same blood draw for two donors, one aged 18 to 29 and one aged 80 or older. Here is what the overall study found, with its caveats: A strong correlation was found between observed TCR beta diversity and the percentage of naive T cells measured by flow cytometry. Compared with the aged group, more naive CD4+ T cells, fewer expanded clones and increased TCR diversity were shown by the long-lived group, suggesting age selection. Because donor CMV infection status was unknown, age-related changes in expanded clonotypes were potentially confounded. Conclusive comparison of naive and antigen-experienced compartments was prevented by the profiling of bulk unsorted PBMCs. As age increased, observed TCR beta diversity per million T cells dropped in a roughly linear way, and a significant reduction was already evident by age roughly 40. Total diversity estimates from one million sequenced T cells were considered lower bounds and underestimates.

V loses 1 base of germline sequence and J loses 7 bases, and the interval between the two ends is 14 bases. The CDR3 runs 14 amino acids, cysteine and phenylalanine included. Of all the DNA, just the CDR3 is kept, 42 bases in frame from base 1. The germline V gene provides CDR1 SGHTA and CDR2 FQGNSA. Library prep was done by 5' RACE. Sequenced on an Illumina HiSeq 2500. The second PCR ran for roughly 6 to 11 cycles and used a J-beta primer mix along with a sample-barcoded 5' primer. Each TCR beta cDNA molecule received a unique molecular identifier from a template-switch 5' adaptor carrying 12 random nucleotides. At least 2.5 million CDR3-containing paired-end reads were obtained from each sample. The Mint cDNA synthesis kit, primed by a TRBC-specific oligonucleotide, was used to synthesize first-strand cDNA from all RNA. All cDNA was treated with uracil-DNA glycosylase and then went through a first 18-cycle PCR with the universal primers M1SS and BC2_uni_R. In the paper's pipeline: For normalization, 1 million high-quality reads, each with a distinct molecular identifier, were randomly selected from each sample. Instead of being binned into consensus sequences, reads with shared molecular identifiers were discarded. MiTCR, run with a Q25 quality threshold and the strictest error-elimination algorithm, handled CDR3 identification, clonotype clustering and error correction. A nonparametric unseen species model with Euler transformation was used to estimate lower-bound total TCR beta diversity. The public reads were reanalyzed by TCRdb: fastp trimming at Q25, MiXCR alignment, in-frame beta chains only. Under each unique CDR3 protein, matching rows form one entry showing the most common genes and DNA. TCRdb assigned the V and J calls; the authors' analysis was not used. For this sample the table gives fewer than 800,000 distinct CDR3 sequences, of which more than 20% were detected only once. 9.4% of the sample is held by the ten biggest clonotypes.

Concerning this clonotype itself: Its cognate antigen has yet to be identified. Base qualities were left out, and no much larger clone turns up one base away.

Systemically healthy Caucasian individuals from Russia, 39 in total and aged roughly 6 to 95 years, were included as donors. Around 10 milliliters of peripheral blood were collected from each donor into EDTA-treated Vacutainer tubes. PBMCs were isolated by Ficoll-Paque density-gradient centrifugation, with at least 7 million obtained per sample. Total RNA, at least 5.5 micrograms per sample, was extracted from PBMCs with Trizol reagent. For every donor, flow cytometry on a PBMC aliquot measured the percentage of naive CD45RAhigh/CD27high T cells. These data also formed part of another study, on T cells of mothers and their children. The second paper states: Donors were nine systemically healthy Caucasian individuals: three mothers and their six children. cDNA synthesis used all of the extracted RNA, with 1.5 ug of RNA in each 15 ul reaction. Sample barcodes and 2-4 random nucleotides were added via the M1S primer in the second PCR. Over 8 million TCR beta CDR3 reads were obtained for each mother, and approximately 3 million reads were obtained for each child. Thymic selection similarly shapes TCR recombination output in related and unrelated pairs, with minor effect from inherited differences. Normalized repertoire overlap was always slightly but never significantly higher in related than unrelated mother-child pairs. No persistent microchimeric T cell clones were found, with a detection sensitivity of approximately 110 clones per million clonotypes. In the study, deep NGS was used to compare the TCR beta repertoires of mothers and children, and features distinguishing related mother-child pairs from unrelated individuals were sought. The mean age was roughly 36 +/- 4 years for the mothers and approximately 11 +/- 4 years for the children. Libraries were sequenced on Illumina HiSeq 2000 with 100+100 nt paired-end reads after adapter ligation with NEBNext reagents. To avoid cross-contamination, the mother libraries and the child libraries were prepared a month apart and sequenced in separate runs. Each donor had between about 450,000 and 2,100,000 distinct TCR beta clonotypes identified. Naive TCR beta clonotypes were estimated from low-frequency clonotypes matched to each donor's FACS-determined naive share, without sorting.

Material for sequencing was blood. Recombination joined TRBV7-2 with TRBJ2-7, with TRBD1 tentatively as D gene (5 bases match). This clonotype originated in a boy aged 10-17 years in good health. The base sequence is TGTGCCAGCAGCTTAGGTGGTGCAGGGTGGGAGCAGTACTTC. This translates into CASSLGGAGWEQYF.